This passage covers 30 T cell receptor beta chains from one sample sequenced in a study of shared clonotypes between healthy human individuals. Libraries were prepared by immunoSEQ multiplex PCR; TCRdb keeps only in-frame clonotypes and omits some of them. This table holds approximately 2,300,000 clones, about 90% found once. The sample consisted of naive CD4+ T cells from PBMCs. The subset is: CD45RA+ positively selected. The origin of the receptors is a man between 18 and 29 years old in good health. Some clones in this sample may be carry-over from other donors' samples.

The rearrangement uses TRBV9 and TRBJ2-3, with TRBD2 matching over 11 bases. Germline V gene sequence: CDR1 SGDLS, CDR2 YYNGEE. Trimming cost V 3 bases and J 4 bases; bases outside gene matches: 13. This CDR3 is 18 amino acids long. CDR3 protein: CASSEGGLAGGLADTQYF. For the CDR3, the DNA is TGTGCCAGCAGCGAGGGAGGCTTAGCGGGAGGGCTGGCAGATACGCAGTATTTT.

This clone was counted a single time. The chain couples TRBV28 to TRBJ2-1; 8 bases are shared with TRBD2. The V gene end was trimmed by 6 bases and the J gene end by 8 bases; junction bases not matched to a gene: 21. Germline CDR1 and CDR2: MDHEN and SYDVKM. The CDR3 spans 18 residues. The DNA for the CDR3 is TGTGCCAGCAGACTCATACTGTCCGCGGGAGGTTTCCGGGATGAGCAGTTCTTC. It encodes CASRLILSAGGFRDEQFF.

The chain has TRBV4-1 and TRBJ2-7, with 12 bases aligning to TRBD2. The CDR3 is 16 amino acids. Germline V gene lookup returns CDR1 MGHRA and CDR2 YSYEKL. J lost 5 bases, V lost 3 bases, and 8 bases had no gene match. The CDR3 DNA sequence: TGCGCCAGCAGCCAGCCCGGACTAGCGGGACAGGACGAGCAGTACTTC. Amino acid sequence: CASSQPGLAGQDEQYF.

This chain connects TRBV6-6 to TRBJ2-2, with D tentatively TRBD2 (5 bases). The V and J ends lost 6 bases and 4 bases respectively, with 12 bases between them. Germline V CDR1 and CDR2: MNHNY, SVGAGI (reference sequence). This CDR3 has 14 amino acids. The CDR3 coding sequence is TGTGCCAGCAGCACCGGACTTTCCACCGGGGAGCTGTTTTTT. Encoded protein: CASSTGLSTGELFF.

The genes are TRBV6-5 and TRBJ1-2; 8 bases map to TRBD1. Losses at the gene ends were 6 bases for V and 6 bases for J; bases not matched to a gene: 9. The CDR3 extends over 14 amino acids. Germline values: CDR1 MNHEY, CDR2 SVGAGI. The CDR3 DNA follows: TGTGCCAGCAGCCCCCCGAGGACAGGGAATGGCTACACCTTC. The encoded protein is CASSPPRTGNGYTF.

V and J are TRBV10-2 and TRBJ2-7; 8 bases map to TRBD1. The CDR3 sequence is 15 residues long. V lost 4 bases, J lost 3 bases, and 8 bases stayed unmatched. CDR1 WSHSY and CDR2 SAAADI come from the germline V gene. The chain's CDR3 is CASSGPPDRVYEQYF. DNA for the CDR3: TGCGCCAGCAGTGGGCCCCCGGACAGGGTCTACGAGCAGTACTTC.

V usage is TRBV2 and J usage is TRBJ2-7, with TRBD1 matching over 8 bases. The CDR3 extends over 12 amino acids. Trimming took 8 bases from V and 4 from J; bases not matched to a gene: 4. Germline V gene data show CDR1 as SNHLY and CDR2 as FYNNEI. CDR3 DNA sequence: TGTGCCAGCGGACAGGGCCGTTACGAGCAGTACTTC. Translation gives CASGQGRYEQYF.

In the case of this clone: Other DNA sequences from this sample encode an identical CDR3 as well. This chain connects TRBV6-5 to TRBJ1-1; D remains unclear. Looked up from germline, CDR1 is MNHEY and CDR2 is SVGAGI. The CDR3 is made up of 13 amino acids. V was pared by 3 bases and J by 0 bases, with 5 bases between. CDR3 loop: CASSYIVNTEAFF. The CDR3 DNA sequence: TGTGCCAGCAGTTATATCGTGAACACTGAAGCTTTCTTT.

The rearrangement links TRBV6-1 to TRBJ2-2, with TRBD2 matching 9 bases. The CDR3 runs to 15 residues. Trimming at V came to 2 bases and at J to 7 bases, leaving 5 bases not matched to a gene. Germline V CDR1 and CDR2: MNHNS, SASEGT. In DNA, the CDR3 is TGTGCCAGCAGTGAAAAGCGGGAGGACATCGGGGAGCTGTTTTTT. Encoded protein: CASSEKREDIGELFF.

This sequence joins TRBV6-6 and TRBJ1-2; tentatively, D is TRBD1 (5 bases). The V gene lost 6 bases and the J gene lost 1 base, with 15 bases spanning the gap. The CDR3 is 15 amino acids. Germline assignment: CDR1 MNHNY and CDR2 SVGAGI (reference sequence). CDR3 DNA: TGTGCCAGCAGGCCTAGGGGCGTCCTTAACTATGGCTACACCTTC. This translates into CASRPRGVLNYGYTF.

The chain links TRBV30 to TRBJ2-7; D not certain. The V end lost 2 bases, the J end lost 2 bases, and 7 bases lay between the germline ends. This CDR3 comprises 12 residues. The germline V gene has CDR1 GTSNPN and CDR2 SVGIG (reference sequence). The CDR3 protein is CAWSFRAYEQYF. In nucleotides, the CDR3 is TGTGCCTGGAGTTTCAGAGCCTACGAGCAGTACTTC.

With regard to this clone: This CDR3 is also generated by other DNA sequences in the sample. The chain uses TRBV9 and TRBJ2-5; 9 bases map to TRBD2. V shed 0 bases and J 4 bases; nucleotides not matched to a gene: 1. Germline V gene data show CDR1 as SGDLS and CDR2 as YYNGEE. The CDR3 extends over 14 amino acids. The CDR3 sequence: CASSVGAGGETQYF. CDR3 sequence (DNA): TGTGCCAGCAGCGTAGGAGCGGGAGGAGAGACCCAGTACTTC. The variable domain in full, completed from reference TRBV9 and TRBJ2-5, reads DSGVTQTPKHLITATGQRVTLRCSPRSGDLSVYWYQQSLDQGLQFLIQYYNGEERAKGNILERFSAQQFPDLHSELNLSSLELGDSALYFCASSVGAGGETQYFGPGTRLLVL.

As regards this clone: The same CDR3 arises from other DNA sequences in this sample as well. This chain joins TRBV6-6 and TRBJ2-7; D uncertain. Per germline, CDR1 MNHNY and CDR2 SVGAGI (reference sequence). The germline V and J ends were trimmed by 0 bases and 6 bases, with 3 bases remaining between them. The CDR3 has 11 residues. In DNA form, the CDR3 reads TGTGCCAGCAGTTACTCGACCGAGCAGTACTTC. Its translation: CASSYSTEQYF.

The chain joins TRBV28 to TRBJ2-7; the D gene is possibly TRBD1 (5 bases). The CDR3 extends over 13 amino acids. Germline CDR1 reads MDHEN; CDR2 reads SYDVKM. Trimming took off 6 bases at V and 2 bases at J, with 11 bases between the two ends. The CDR3 DNA follows: TGTGCCAGCAGGGCGACAGTTCCCTACGAGCAGTACTTC. The encoded protein is CASRATVPYEQYF.

Notes on this clone: Distinct nucleotide sequences in the sample also encode this CDR3. V gene TRBV5-1 combines with J gene TRBJ2-3; unclear D gene. Trimming removed 0 bases from V and 1 base from J, with 6 bases in between. This CDR3 has 14 amino acids. Germline assignment: CDR1 SGHRS and CDR2 YFSETQ. Here the CDR3 DNA reads TGCGCCAGCAGCTTGGAACTGGGCACAGATACGCAGTATTTT. It translates to CASSLELGTDTQYF.

The V and J genes are TRBV30 and TRBJ1-1, with D tentatively TRBD1 (6 bases). Trimming cost V 2 bases and J 11 bases, with 18 bases left between them. Germline loops: CDR1 GTSNPN, CDR2 SVGIG (reference sequence). The CDR3 is 13 residues long. CDR3 nucleotides: TGTGCCTGGAGTAGAGGGACCTCCCAGGGGGCTTTCTTT. Its translation: CAWSRGTSQGAFF.

The genes are TRBV2 and TRBJ1-3; D is ambiguous. Germline assignment: CDR1 SNHLY and CDR2 FYNNEI. This CDR3 spans 14 amino acids. Trimming stripped 4 bases from V and 0 bases from J, with 7 bases between. The CDR3 nucleotides read TGTGCCAGCAGTGGACACTTCTCTGGAAACACCATATATTTT. Its translation is CASSGHFSGNTIYF.

The chain employs TRBV6-6 and TRBJ1-5; no definite D call. Germline loops: CDR1 MNHNY, CDR2 SVGAGI (reference sequence). V shed 0 bases and J shed 9 bases, with 6 bases lying between them. There are 12 residues in the CDR3. CDR3 bases: TGTGCCAGCAGTTACTCGTACTGGCCCCAGCATTTT. The encoded protein is CASSYSYWPQHF.

The chain joins TRBV5-1 to TRBJ1-1, with D perhaps matching TRBD1 (5 bases). The V end lost 4 bases, the J end lost 4 bases, and 17 bases lay between the germline ends. This CDR3 has 15 amino acids. Germline V gene sequence: CDR1 SGHRS, CDR2 YFSETQ. CDR3 sequence (DNA): TGCGCCAGCAGCCTCCCCGTGGGGAGGGGCACTGAAGCTTTCTTT. Translated, it gives CASSLPVGRGTEAFF.

The gene calls are TRBV7-2 and TRBJ1-1; D might be TRBD1 (5 bases). In germline, CDR1 is SGHTA, CDR2 FQGNSA. This CDR3 comprises 16 residues. V shed 2 bases and J shed 0 bases, with 13 bases lying between them. CDR3 nucleotides: TGTGCCAGCAGCTTAAGTATGGGGGGGATGAACACTGAAGCTTTCTTT. Protein sequence: CASSLSMGGMNTEAFF.

On this clone: Germline is not matched at one junction end, which may reflect a read error. The chain couples TRBV5-1 to TRBJ1-4; D possibly corresponds to TRBD1 (6 bases). The germline V gene has CDR1 SGHRS and CDR2 YFSETQ. The length of the CDR3 is 13 residues. This chain's CDR3 is CASSLDGGGLARF. The CDR3 DNA reads TGCGCCAGCAGCTTGGATGGGGGCGGTCTTGCGCGTTTT.

The J gene is TRBJ2-7, the V gene TRBV6-1, with D possibly TRBD1 on 5 matching bases. The CDR3 runs to 13 residues. V lost 8 bases and J 7 bases, leaving 18 bases between the germline ends. CDR1 MNHNS and CDR2 SASEGT come from the germline V gene. The CDR3 coding sequence is TGTGCCAGCCTATGGACAAAGTTTGGGGAGCAGTACTTC. Translated, it gives CASLWTKFGEQYF.

This chain uses TRBV9 with TRBJ1-2; 7 bases are shared with TRBD1. The germline CDR1 and CDR2 sequences are SGDLS and YYNGEE. The trim removed 3 bases at V and 6 bases at J, leaving 2 bases unmatched. The CDR3 totals 12 residues. For the CDR3, the DNA is TGTGCCAGCAGCGGGACAGGTAATGGCTACACCTTC. Translating it yields CASSGTGNGYTF.

About this clone itself: This sample also contains other DNA sequences that code for the same CDR3. The V and J genes are TRBV9 and TRBJ1-1; possibly TRBD1 for D (5 bases). The V gene lost 4 bases and the J gene lost 1 base, with 11 bases spanning the gap. The CDR3 consists of 14 residues. Germline-derived CDR1 and CDR2 are SGDLS and YYNGEE. This CDR3 reads CASSPLGQNTEAFF. DNA for the CDR3: TGTGCCAGCAGCCCCCTCGGACAGAACACTGAAGCTTTCTTT.

This chain uses TRBV20-1 with TRBJ1-5; D gene uncertain. V dropped 0 bases and J dropped 11 bases, with 5 bases sitting between them. The CDR3 is made up of 10 amino acids. Germline CDR1 is DFQATT and CDR2 is SNEGSKA (reference sequence). The CDR3 here is CSARERTQHF. For the CDR3, the DNA is TGCAGTGCTAGAGAGAGGACCCAGCATTTT.

J is TRBJ2-1 and V is TRBV28, with 9 bases fitting TRBD2. The trim removed 7 bases at V and 5 bases at J, leaving 6 bases unmatched. CDR1 and CDR2 from the germline V gene are MDHEN and SYDVKM. This CDR3 is 14 amino acids long. CDR3 loop: CASTLAGVNNEQFF. The CDR3 DNA follows: TGTGCCAGCACCTTAGCGGGAGTGAACAATGAGCAGTTCTTC.

This chain connects TRBV14 to TRBJ2-3; D uncertain. Germline V gene data show CDR1 as SGHDN and CDR2 as FVKESK. CDR3 length equals 17 residues. Trimming stripped 5 bases from V and 1 base from J, with 19 bases between. The CDR3 is CASSFGGGFGGTDTQYF. The CDR3 nucleotides are TGTGCCAGCAGCTTCGGCGGTGGGTTTGGCGGCACAGATACGCAGTATTTT.

The chain recombines TRBV7-9 with TRBJ2-1; no reliable D call. V was pared by 5 bases and J by 8 bases, with 16 bases between. The length of the CDR3 is 14 residues. CDR1 and CDR2 (germline): SEHNR, FQNEAQ (reference sequence). CDR3 nucleotide sequence: TGTGCCAGCAGCCATCGACTCCAGTCCCATGAGCAGTTCTTC. It is translated as CASSHRLQSHEQFF.

This clone was picked up a small number of times. Other DNA sequences in the same sample also yield this CDR3. V gene TRBV7-8 combines with J gene TRBJ2-7; D not resolved. Trimming shortened V by 5 bases and J by 2 bases, and 4 bases separated the two germline ends. From germline, CDR1 is SGHVS and CDR2 FQNEAQ. The CDR3 has 11 amino acids. CDR3 region: CASSPTYEQYF. The CDR3 DNA reads as TGTGCCAGCAGCCCTACCTACGAGCAGTACTTC.

The gene calls are TRBV27 and TRBJ2-2, with unresolved D. The V gene's germline CDR1 is MNHEY and CDR2 SMNVEV (reference sequence). Trimming cost V 7 bases and J 0 bases, with 12 bases left between them. CDR3 length: 15 residues. CDR3 amino acids: CASTMAIANTGELFF. In nucleotides, the CDR3 is TGTGCCAGCACCATGGCGATAGCGAACACCGGGGAGCTGTTTTTT.